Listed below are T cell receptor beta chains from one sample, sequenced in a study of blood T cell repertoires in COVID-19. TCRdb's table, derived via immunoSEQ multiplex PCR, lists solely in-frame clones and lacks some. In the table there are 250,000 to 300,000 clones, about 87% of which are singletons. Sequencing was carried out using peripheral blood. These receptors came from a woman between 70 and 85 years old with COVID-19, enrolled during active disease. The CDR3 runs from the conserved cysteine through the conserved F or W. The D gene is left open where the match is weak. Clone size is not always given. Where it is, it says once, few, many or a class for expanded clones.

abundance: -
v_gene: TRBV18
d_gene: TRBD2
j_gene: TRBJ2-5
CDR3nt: TGTGCCAGCTCACCCAAACTAGCGACGGTCGAGACCCAGTACTTC
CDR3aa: CASSPKLATVETQYF

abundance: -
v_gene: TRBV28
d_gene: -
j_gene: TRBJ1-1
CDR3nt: TGTGCCAGCAGTTCTGGGGGCATGAACACTGAAGCTTTCTTT
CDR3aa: CASSSGGMNTEAFF

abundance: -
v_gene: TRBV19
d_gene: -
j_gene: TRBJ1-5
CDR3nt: TGTGCCAGTACAATCAGCGCCTATAGCAATCAGCCCCAGCATTTT
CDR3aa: CASTISAYSNQPQHF

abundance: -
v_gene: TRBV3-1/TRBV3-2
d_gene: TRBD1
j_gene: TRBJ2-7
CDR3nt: TGTGCCAGCAGCCCCTTCCAGGGGGCGCAGTACTTC
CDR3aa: CASSPFQGAQYF

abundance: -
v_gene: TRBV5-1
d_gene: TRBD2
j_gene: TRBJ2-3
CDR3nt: TGCGCCAGCAGTACTAGCGGTACAGATACGCAGTATTTT
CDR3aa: CASSTSGTDTQYF

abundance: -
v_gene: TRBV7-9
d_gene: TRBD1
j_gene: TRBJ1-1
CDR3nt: TGTGCCAGCAGCCGGACAGGGGGCATAGTCACTGAAGCTTTCTTT
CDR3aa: CASSRTGGIVTEAFF

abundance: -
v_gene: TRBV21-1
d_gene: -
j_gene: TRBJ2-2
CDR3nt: TGTGCCAGCAGTTCCAGCCGGGACAGGGACCGGACCGGGGAGCTGTTTTTT
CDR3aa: CASSSSRDRDRTGELFF

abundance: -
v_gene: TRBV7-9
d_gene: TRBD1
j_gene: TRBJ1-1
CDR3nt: TGTGCCAGCAGCTACCGGACAGGGTGGAACACTGAAGCTTTCTTT
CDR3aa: CASSYRTGWNTEAFF

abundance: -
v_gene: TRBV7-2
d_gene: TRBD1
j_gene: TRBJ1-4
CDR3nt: TGTGCCAGCAGCGCCGACTCTGGGACAGGGGCTGAAAAACTGTTTTTT
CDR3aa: CASSADSGTGAEKLFF

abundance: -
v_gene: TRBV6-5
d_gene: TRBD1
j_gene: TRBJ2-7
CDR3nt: TGTGCCAGCAGTTCCGAATCAACAGGGGGCCCAGACGAGCAGTACTTC
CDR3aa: CASSSESTGGPDEQYF

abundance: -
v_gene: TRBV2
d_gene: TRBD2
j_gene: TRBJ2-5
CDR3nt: TGTGCCAGCAGCGAAAGGCTAGCGGGAGTAGAGACCCAGTACTTC
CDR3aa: CASSERLAGVETQYF

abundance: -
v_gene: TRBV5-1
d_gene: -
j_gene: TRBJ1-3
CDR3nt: TGCGCCAGCAGCCTACCGCGGCTTGGAAACACCATATATTTT
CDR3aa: CASSLPRLGNTIYF

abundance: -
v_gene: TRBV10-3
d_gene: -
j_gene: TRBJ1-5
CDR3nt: TGTGCCATCAGCGGTGGGCCAAATCAGCCCCAGCATTTT
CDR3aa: CAISGGPNQPQHF

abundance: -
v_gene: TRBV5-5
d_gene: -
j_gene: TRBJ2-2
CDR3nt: TGTGCCAGCAGCAATGCCGGGAGGAACACCGGGGAGCTGTTTTTT
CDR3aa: CASSNAGRNTGELFF

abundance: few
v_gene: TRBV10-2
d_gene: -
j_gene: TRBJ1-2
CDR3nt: TGCGCCAGCAGTGGGACAGTTAACTATGGCTACACCTTC
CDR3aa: CASSGTVNYGYTF

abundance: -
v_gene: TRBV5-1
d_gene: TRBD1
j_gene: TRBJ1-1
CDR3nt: TGCGCCAGCAGCGGGGCAGGGGGCCGGAACACTGAAGCTTTCTTT
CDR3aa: CASSGAGGRNTEAFF

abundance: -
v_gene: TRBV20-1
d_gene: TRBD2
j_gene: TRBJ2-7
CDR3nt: TGCAGTGCTAGTACTGGGACTAGCGGACAACTCTACGAGCAGTACTTC
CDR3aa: CSASTGTSGQLYEQYF

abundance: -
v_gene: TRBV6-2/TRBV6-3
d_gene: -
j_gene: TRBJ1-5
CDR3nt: TGTGCCAGCAGCCTCAGGGTGGCTCAGCCCCAGCATTTT
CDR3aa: CASSLRVAQPQHF

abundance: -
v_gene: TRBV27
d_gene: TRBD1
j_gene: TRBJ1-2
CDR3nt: TGTGCCAGCAGTTTGACCCAGACAGGGGTTTATGGCTACACCTTC
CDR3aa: CASSLTQTGVYGYTF

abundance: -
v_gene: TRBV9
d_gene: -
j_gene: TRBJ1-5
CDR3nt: TGTGCCAGCAGCCCAGGACAGCTCAATCAGCCCCAGCATTTT
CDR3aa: CASSPGQLNQPQHF

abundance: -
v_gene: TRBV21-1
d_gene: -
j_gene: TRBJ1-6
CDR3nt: TGTGCCAGCAGCAACCCCTGGGGCCATAATTCACCCCTCCACTTT
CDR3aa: CASSNPWGHNSPLHF

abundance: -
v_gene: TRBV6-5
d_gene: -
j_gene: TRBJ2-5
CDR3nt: TGTGCCAGCAGTAAGGGACTGTTAAACCAAGAGACCCAGTACTTC
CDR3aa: CASSKGLLNQETQYF

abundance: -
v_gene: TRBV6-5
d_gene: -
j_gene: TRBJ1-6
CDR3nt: TGTGCCAGCAGTTACAAGAACTTCCGAGTGGATTCACCCCTCCACTTT
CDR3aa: CASSYKNFRVDSPLHF

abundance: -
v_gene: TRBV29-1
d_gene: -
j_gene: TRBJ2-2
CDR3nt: TGCAGCGTTGTCATCCGGGGAACCACCGGGGAGCTGTTTTTT
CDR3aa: CSVVIRGTTGELFF

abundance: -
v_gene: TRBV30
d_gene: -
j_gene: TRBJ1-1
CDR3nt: TGTGCCTCTGACGCTCTCGGGTTGAACACTGAAGCTTTCTTT
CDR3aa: CASDALGLNTEAFF

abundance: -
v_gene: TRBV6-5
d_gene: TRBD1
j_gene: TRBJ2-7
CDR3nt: TGTGCCAGCAGCCCATCCGGGACAGGGGCCTACGAGCAGTACTTC
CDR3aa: CASSPSGTGAYEQYF

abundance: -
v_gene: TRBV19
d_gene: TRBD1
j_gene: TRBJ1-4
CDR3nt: TGTGCCAGTAGTAAAGGGGGGACAGGGAATGAAAAACTGTTTTTT
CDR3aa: CASSKGGTGNEKLFF

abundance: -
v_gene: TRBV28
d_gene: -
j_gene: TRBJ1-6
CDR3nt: TGTGCCAGCAGTCTTATCCGACAGGAACCGGGTTCACCCCTCCACTTT
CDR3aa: CASSLIRQEPGSPLHF

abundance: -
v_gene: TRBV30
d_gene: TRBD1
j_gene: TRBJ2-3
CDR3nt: TGTGCCTGGAGTGTGGGACAGGGGGGCACAGATACGCAGTATTTT
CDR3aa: CAWSVGQGGTDTQYF

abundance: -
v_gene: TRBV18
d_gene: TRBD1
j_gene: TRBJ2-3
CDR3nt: TGTGCCAGCTCACCCCGGCCAGGGGGATTGACAGATACGCAGTATTTT
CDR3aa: CASSPRPGGLTDTQYF

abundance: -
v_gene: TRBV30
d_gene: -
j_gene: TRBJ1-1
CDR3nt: TGTGCCTGGAGTAGGGGTCGTATCCGAGCTGAAGCTTTCTTT
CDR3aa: CAWSRGRIRAEAFF

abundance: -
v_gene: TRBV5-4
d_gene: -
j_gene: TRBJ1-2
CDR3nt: TGTGCCAGCAGACTGGGGCAGTCTAACTATGGCTACACCTTC
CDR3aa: CASRLGQSNYGYTF

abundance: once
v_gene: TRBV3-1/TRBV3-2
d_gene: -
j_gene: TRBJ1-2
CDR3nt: TGTGCCAGCAGCCAATCAGGTGATGGCTACACCTTC
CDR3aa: CASSQSGDGYTF

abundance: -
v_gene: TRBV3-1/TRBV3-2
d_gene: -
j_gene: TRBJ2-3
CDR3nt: TGTGCCAGCAGCGCCTTACAAGCAGATACGCAGTATTTT
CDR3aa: CASSALQADTQYF

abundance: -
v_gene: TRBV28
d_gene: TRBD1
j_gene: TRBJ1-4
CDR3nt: TGTGCCAGCAGTTGGGGGACAGGGGAAGGGAGACGGGAAAAACTGTTTTTT
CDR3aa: CASSWGTGEGRREKLFF

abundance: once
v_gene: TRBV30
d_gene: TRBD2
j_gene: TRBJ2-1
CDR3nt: TGTGCCTGGAGTGTGGGGTCGGGAGGGTCCTACAATGAGCAGTTCTTC
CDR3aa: CAWSVGSGGSYNEQFF

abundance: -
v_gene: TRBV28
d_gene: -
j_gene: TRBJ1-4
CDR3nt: TGTGCCAGCAGTTTACCCGGACAGTCGAATGAAAAACTGTTTTTT
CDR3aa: CASSLPGQSNEKLFF

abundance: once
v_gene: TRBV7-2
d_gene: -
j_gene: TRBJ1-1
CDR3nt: TGTGCCAGCAGCTTAGGAGTCAATAGGAACACTGAAGCTTTCTTT
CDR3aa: CASSLGVNRNTEAFF

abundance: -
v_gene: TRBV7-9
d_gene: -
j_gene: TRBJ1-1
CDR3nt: TGTGCCAGCAGCTTGAATAAGGGGAAAGCTTTCTTT
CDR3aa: CASSLNKGKAFF

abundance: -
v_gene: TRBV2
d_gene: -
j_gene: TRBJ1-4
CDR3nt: TGTGCCAGCCGGACAGATCGGGAAAGAAAACTGTTTTTT
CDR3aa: CASRTDRERKLFF

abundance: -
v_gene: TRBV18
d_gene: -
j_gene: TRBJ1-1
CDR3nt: TGTGCCAGCTCACCACGACAAGATATCGAAGCTTTCTTT
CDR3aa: CASSPRQDIEAFF

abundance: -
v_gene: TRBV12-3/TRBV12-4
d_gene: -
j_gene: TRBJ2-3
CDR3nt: TGTGCCAGCAGAAACTACCCAGATACGCAGTATTTT
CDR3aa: CASRNYPDTQYF

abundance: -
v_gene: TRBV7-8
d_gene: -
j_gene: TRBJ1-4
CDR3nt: TGTGCCAGCAGCTTAGTGGGTAGTGTCGGGAATGAAAAACTGTTTTTT
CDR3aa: CASSLVGSVGNEKLFF